The rows below give T cell receptor beta chains drawn from one sample of a study of shared clonotypes between healthy human individuals. Method: immunoSEQ multiplex PCR; TCRdb's copy keeps in-frame clones and lacks some. This sample has about 2 million clones, with approximately 95% found just once. The specimen was naive CD8+ T cells sorted from blood. The receptor source for this set is a man aged 18 to 29 in good health. Both conserved end residues are part of each CDR3. Fields, in order: V gene, J gene, clone size, D gene, CDR3 protein, CDR3 DNA. A D gene is named only where the DNA matches it firmly. The size entry is marked missing in some rows and otherwise reads once, few, many or a size class.

TRBV4-1	TRBJ1-6	-	TRBD1	CASSHGPGQLNSPLHF	TGCGCCAGCAGCCACGGACCGGGACAGCTCAATTCACCCCTCCACTTT
TRBV7-9	TRBJ2-7	-	TRBD2	CASSLVGGRAYEQYF	TGTGCCAGCAGCTTAGTGGGCGGGAGAGCCTACGAGCAGTACTTC
TRBV5-6	TRBJ2-2	-	TRBD1	CASSLGWDRAYTGELFF	TGTGCCAGCAGCTTAGGATGGGACAGGGCATACACCGGGGAGCTGTTTTTT
TRBV27	TRBJ2-5	once	-	CASSLVRGETQYF	TGTGCCAGCAGTTTAGTGAGGGGAGAGACCCAGTACTTC
TRBV5-1	TRBJ2-1	-	-	CASSPEGIYPPNEQFF	TGCGCCAGCAGCCCCGAGGGCATTTATCCCCCAAATGAGCAGTTCTTC
TRBV5-1	TRBJ2-1	-	TRBD1	CASSLRGTGGSIDNEQFF	TGCGCCAGCAGCTTGCGTGGGACAGGGGGCTCTATCGACAATGAGCAGTTCTTC
TRBV29-1	TRBJ2-7	-	TRBD1	CSVEGQENYEQYF	TGCAGCGTCGAGGGACAGGAAAACTACGAGCAGTACTTC
TRBV11-2	TRBJ2-1	-	-	CASSLVSEQFF	TGTGCCAGCAGCTTAGTATCTGAGCAGTTCTTC
TRBV7-9	TRBJ1-1	-	-	CASSPHGATEAFF	TGTGCCAGCAGCCCACATGGGGCCACTGAAGCTTTCTTT
TRBV28	TRBJ2-7	-	TRBD1	CASSLSLGQSYEQYF	TGTGCCAGCAGTTTATCTCTGGGACAGTCCTACGAGCAGTACTTC
TRBV6-5	TRBJ2-2	-	-	CASMWGESPGELFF	TGTGCCAGCATGTGGGGCGAGAGTCCCGGGGAGCTGTTTTTT
TRBV19	TRBJ2-7	-	-	CASSWQGHLSYEQYF	TGTGCCAGTAGTTGGCAGGGACACCTCTCCTACGAGCAGTACTTC
TRBV10-3	TRBJ2-4	-	-	CAISDRMDLAKNIQYF	TGTGCCATCAGTGATAGGATGGATCTAGCCAAAAACATTCAGTACTTC
TRBV30	TRBJ2-7	-	-	CAWSVGMGEQYF	TGTGCCTGGAGTGTGGGGATGGGCGAGCAGTACTTC
TRBV5-6	TRBJ2-7	-	-	CASSGQDIYEQYF	TGTGCCAGCAGTGGGCAGGACATCTACGAGCAGTACTTC
TRBV6-5	TRBJ2-3	-	-	CASKRTTSTDTQYF	TGTGCCAGCAAGAGGACCACTAGCACAGATACGCAGTATTTT
TRBV10-2	TRBJ1-6	few	-	CASSDGSPLHF	TGCGCCAGCAGTGACGGATCACCCCTCCACTTT
TRBV7-6	TRBJ1-1	-	-	CASSSEGTEAFF	TGTGCCAGCAGTTCGGAGGGCACTGAAGCTTTCTTT
TRBV27	TRBJ2-1	-	TRBD2	CASSFSGGEQFF	TGTGCCAGCAGTTTCTCGGGGGGTGAGCAGTTCTTC
TRBV7-9	TRBJ2-1	-	-	CASSFVVLVVNEQFF	TGTGCCAGCAGCTTCGTCGTACTAGTCGTCAATGAGCAGTTCTTC
TRBV30	TRBJ1-5	-	TRBD1	CAWNLGQGNQPQHF	TGTGCCTGGAATCTGGGACAGGGAAATCAGCCCCAGCATTTT
TRBV4-3	TRBJ2-7	-	TRBD2	CASSQDRLAVGEQYF	TGCGCCAGCAGCCAAGATCGGCTAGCGGTCGGCGAGCAGTACTTC
TRBV6-5	TRBJ1-1	-	-	CASSFDSNTEAFF	TGTGCCAGCAGTTTTGATTCAAACACTGAAGCTTTCTTT
TRBV7-9	TRBJ1-3	-	-	CASSLGGGGNTIYF	TGTGCCAGCAGCTTAGGAGGGGGTGGAAACACCATATATTTT
TRBV4-1	TRBJ2-5	-	-	CASSQDETETQYF	TGCGCCAGCAGCCAAGATGAGACGGAGACCCAGTACTTC
TRBV5-8	TRBJ2-1	-	-	CASSFFAAHNEQFF	TGTGCCAGCAGCTTTTTTGCGGCCCACAATGAGCAGTTCTTC
TRBV5-1	TRBJ2-5	-	TRBD1	CASRSGTGGPETQYF	TGCGCCAGCAGGTCCGGGACAGGGGGGCCGGAGACCCAGTACTTC
TRBV5-1	TRBJ2-3	-	TRBD2	CASSLGGGAADTQYF	TGCGCCAGCAGCTTGGGCGGGGGGGCCGCAGATACGCAGTATTTT